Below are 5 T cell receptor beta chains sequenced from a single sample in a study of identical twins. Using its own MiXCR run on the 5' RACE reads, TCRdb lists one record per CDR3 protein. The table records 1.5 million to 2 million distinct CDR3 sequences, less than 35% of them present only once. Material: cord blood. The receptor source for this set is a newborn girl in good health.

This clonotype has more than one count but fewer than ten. The CDR3 nucleotides are TGTGCCAGCAGTTTATCGCAGGGGAGGGAGCAGTACTTC. Translating it yields CASSLSQGREQYF. The J gene is TRBJ2-5, the V gene TRBV27; weak D call: TRBD2 (7 bases). The germline V and J ends were trimmed by 0 bases and 11 bases, with 13 bases remaining between them. The CDR3 covers 13 residues. Germline CDR1 is MNHEY and CDR2 is SMNVEV (reference sequence).

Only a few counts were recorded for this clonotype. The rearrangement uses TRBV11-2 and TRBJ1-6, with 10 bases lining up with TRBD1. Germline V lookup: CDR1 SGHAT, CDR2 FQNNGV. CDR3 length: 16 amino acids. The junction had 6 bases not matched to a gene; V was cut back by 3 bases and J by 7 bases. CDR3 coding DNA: TGTGCCAGCAGCTTGGGGACAGGGGTTAACAATTCACCCCTCCACTTT. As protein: CASSLGTGVNNSPLHF.

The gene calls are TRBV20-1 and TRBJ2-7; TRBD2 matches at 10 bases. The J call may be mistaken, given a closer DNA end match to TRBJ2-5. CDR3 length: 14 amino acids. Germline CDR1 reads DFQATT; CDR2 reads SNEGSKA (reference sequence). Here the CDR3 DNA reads TGCAGTGGTCGACTAGCGGGCCGACGGGAGACCCAGTACTTC. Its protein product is CSGRLAGRRETQYF.

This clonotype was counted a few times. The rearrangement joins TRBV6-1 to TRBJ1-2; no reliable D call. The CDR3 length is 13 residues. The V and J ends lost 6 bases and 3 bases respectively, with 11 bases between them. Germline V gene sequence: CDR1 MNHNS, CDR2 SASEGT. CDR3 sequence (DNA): TGTGCCAGCAGCTCGGACTTATACTATGGCTACACCTTC. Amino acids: CASSSDLYYGYTF.

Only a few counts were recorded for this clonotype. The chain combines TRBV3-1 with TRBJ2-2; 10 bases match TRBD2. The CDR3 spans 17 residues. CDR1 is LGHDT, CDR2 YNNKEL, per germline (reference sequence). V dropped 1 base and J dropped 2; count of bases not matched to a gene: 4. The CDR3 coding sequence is TGTGCCAGCAGCCAAGCCGGACTAGCGGAAAACACCGGGGAGCTGTTTTTT. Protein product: CASSQAGLAENTGELFF.